This is a list of T cell receptor beta chains from one sample in a study of CXCR3-negative and CXCR3-positive naive CD8 T cells. Using the 5' RACE reads, TCRdb records one entry per CDR3 protein without DNA. The repertoire shows tens of thousands of distinct CDR3 sequences; the top ten hold around 0.58%. Material for sequencing was naive CXCR3+ CD8+ T cells from blood. Source of these receptors: a human donor in good health. Some clones in this sample may be carry-over from other donors' samples. Each CDR3 is given with its conserved first and last residue. Each record gives: V gene, J gene, CDR3 protein.

v_gene: TRBV28; j_gene: TRBJ2-1; CDR3aa: CASRKYRPAHNEQFF
v_gene: TRBV20-1; j_gene: TRBJ1-1; CDR3aa: CSAKGGGATEAFF
v_gene: TRBV6-2/TRBV6-3; j_gene: TRBJ2-1; CDR3aa: CASSYPGQGGSSYNEQFF
v_gene: TRBV10-3; j_gene: TRBJ2-2; CDR3aa: CAISESGPDTGELFF
v_gene: TRBV28; j_gene: TRBJ1-2; CDR3aa: CASSFPDRDPYGYTF
v_gene: TRBV28; j_gene: TRBJ2-1; CDR3aa: CASSLPAGEQFF
v_gene: TRBV28; j_gene: TRBJ2-2; CDR3aa: CASSFSGTGELFF
v_gene: TRBV24-1; j_gene: TRBJ2-1; CDR3aa: CATARPGGLAGSSGEQFF
v_gene: TRBV6-1; j_gene: TRBJ2-1; CDR3aa: CASKADGAWGEQFF
v_gene: TRBV20-1; j_gene: TRBJ2-7; CDR3aa: CSALTSGRYEQYF
v_gene: TRBV12-3/TRBV12-4; j_gene: TRBJ1-1; CDR3aa: CASSVTGSNTEAFF
v_gene: TRBV29-1; j_gene: TRBJ1-1; CDR3aa: CSVEGPAENTEAFF
v_gene: TRBV4-1; j_gene: TRBJ2-7; CDR3aa: CASSHSAGPYEQYF
v_gene: TRBV3-1; j_gene: TRBJ2-7; CDR3aa: CASSQDRFGSGSEQYF
v_gene: TRBV28; j_gene: TRBJ1-1; CDR3aa: CASNGLFVNTEAFF
v_gene: TRBV7-6; j_gene: TRBJ2-6; CDR3aa: CASSPPGYGANVLTF
v_gene: TRBV4-2; j_gene: TRBJ2-7; CDR3aa: CASRLTRDSYEQYF
v_gene: TRBV4-3; j_gene: TRBJ2-7; CDR3aa: CASRANRGFSYEQYF
v_gene: TRBV12-3/TRBV12-4; j_gene: TRBJ1-5; CDR3aa: CASSLGGQGWNQPQHF
v_gene: TRBV25-1; j_gene: TRBJ2-1; CDR3aa: CATDTSGGAGEQFF
v_gene: TRBV5-1; j_gene: TRBJ2-1; CDR3aa: CASSPGPGYNEQFF
v_gene: TRBV6-2/TRBV6-3; j_gene: TRBJ1-6; CDR3aa: CASSLDSSNSPLHF
v_gene: TRBV27; j_gene: TRBJ2-1; CDR3aa: CASSLRQYNEQFF
v_gene: TRBV4-3; j_gene: TRBJ2-3; CDR3aa: CASSQGPRADTQYF
v_gene: TRBV7-9; j_gene: TRBJ2-5; CDR3aa: CASSLGRETQYF
v_gene: TRBV7-9; j_gene: TRBJ2-7; CDR3aa: CASSSGTGGGEQYF
v_gene: TRBV5-1; j_gene: TRBJ2-7; CDR3aa: CASSQDSVGDEQYF
v_gene: TRBV12-3/TRBV12-4; j_gene: TRBJ2-1; CDR3aa: CASSFPLADYNEQFF
v_gene: TRBV6-4; j_gene: TRBJ2-3; CDR3aa: CASSGTSGTDTQYF
v_gene: TRBV15; j_gene: TRBJ2-1; CDR3aa: CATSLRTGAFTEQFF
v_gene: TRBV12-3/TRBV12-4; j_gene: TRBJ1-5; CDR3aa: CASSFESENQPQHF